The T cell receptor beta chain under discussion was sequenced for a study of cytomegalovirus exposure and HLA in healthy donors listed by TCRdb under 2017. Notes on the research overall: An earlier analysis of some 600 of the donors reported about 300 Gb of sequence data and 117 million unique TCR beta sequences obtained from approximately 180 million T cells. About 310 gigabases of sequencing data and tens of millions of unique TCR sequences were included in an early release covering 500 to 750 HLA-typed donors. Class I and class II HLA loci were covered by the typing at four-digit resolution. The study combined high-throughput TCR immunosequencing, statistical association of individual TCRs with disease status, and machine learning to predict cytomegalovirus infection status. Typing coverage varied by locus: roughly 629-640 donors for A, B, C, DRB1 and DQB1; 500 to 550 for DQA1; about 590 for DPA1; 450 to 480 for DPB1. Because of strong linkage in the cohort, roughly five DR-DQ haplotypes were treated as single units for association and clustering. Among over 350 genotyped donors of the cohort, an average of around 240,000 unique TCR beta nucleotide sequences were sequenced per donor, roughly 18% of them non-productive. Rather than drawing on any new phenotypic data, the later analysis identified candidate immune exposures from TCR beta sequences and the way those sequences occurred across donors. Using immunosequencing, the study profiled T cell repertoires from approximately 700 subjects and related those repertoires to cytomegalovirus serostatus. Genome-wide SNP genotypes for about three fifths of the roughly 670 donors were used in a later genetic analysis, which treated that subset as a discovery cohort. Donor age, sex, ethnicity and CMV serostatus were compiled alongside the repertoire data. An earlier analysis of a few hundred of the donors applied high-throughput TCR beta sequencing to assess whether each TCR beta V gene segment acted as functional or pseudogenic. All discovery cohort repertoires had been generated on a single sequencing platform. Of the roughly 410 genotyped donors, 70% to 90% were placed in the genetic ancestry cluster associated with self-reported Caucasian donors. A later analysis re-examined previously published TCR beta repertoires from around 670 donors and added high-resolution HLA genotyping to investigate patterns of TCR occurrence. The study was designed to test whether signatures of past pathogen exposure could be identified by cataloging public T cell receptors. In addition to the first cohort of roughly 700 subjects, a separate validation cohort of 120 different subjects was used.

Based on the germline V gene, the CDR1 and CDR2 sequences are SGHTA and FQGNSA. V drops 8 bases and J drops 5 bases, leaving 15 bases in between. The CDR3 starts with the cysteine, ends with the phenylalanine, and has 14 residues. Only the CDR3 region is kept as DNA, spanning 42 bases read in frame from base 1. The protocol used for the library was the immunoSEQ multiplex PCR assay. For the multiplex PCR, a mixture combining 60 forward primers for TCR Vbeta segments and 13 reverse primers for TCR Jbeta segments was used. The CDR3 region of rearranged TCR beta genes was amplified from genomic DNA with a multiplex PCR assay. On the Illumina HiSeq System, the amplified TCR beta libraries were sequenced as 87-base-pair reads. The authors' analysis ran thus. Across the roughly 670 repertoires, a later analysis counted approximately 75 million unique TCR beta chains, roughly 11 million of which were shared by at least two donors. A nearest-neighbor algorithm error-corrected the raw reads and collapsed the reads into unique sequences, merging closely related sequences to remove PCR and sequencing errors. V, D and J gene segments were assigned by aligning CDR3 sequences to IMGT reference sequences. For a sequence to be retained, a match of at least six nucleotides was required to both a V gene segment and a J gene segment. Rearrangements were classified as productive when the CDR3 lacked stop codons and remained in frame with V and J, and all other rearrangements were classified as non-productive. Following IMGT convention, CDR3 was defined as the stretch from the second conserved V-encoded cysteine up to the conserved J-encoded phenylalanine. The earlier analysis of some 580 of the donors excluded any sequence lacking an unambiguous match to a single V gene segment. In an earlier analysis of about 590 of the donors, a V segment was called functional when productive rearrangements were above 56.7%, and segregating when the standard deviation between donors exceeded 5%. A statistical classification framework was built for diagnosing cytomegalovirus status from the catalog of TCR beta chain sequences. In a later analysis, TCR nucleotide sequences were compared against IMGT/GENE-DB human TR gene sequences so that V and J genes could be assigned. In a later analysis, CDR3 sequences and most-parsimonious VDJ recombination scenarios were assigned using the TCRdist pipeline. In a later analysis, each TCR beta chain was defined by its CDR3 amino acid sequence together with its V-gene family, and reads lacking a unique V-gene family were excluded. To address suspected cross-contamination and a sequencing artifact, a later analysis removed 450 to 700 highly shared, low-generation-probability nucleotide sequences. A later analysis calculated a clonal expansion index for each public chain from normalized within-repertoire ranks of inferred template counts. A later analysis computed generation probabilities with a VDJ recombination model fitted to out-of-frame rearrangements, and checked the results against IGoR. A later analysis scored TCR-TCR, TCR-HLA and TCR-CMV co-occurrence with hypergeometric tests, applying a repertoire-size bias correction to TCR pairs. In a later analysis, false discovery rates were estimated by permuting HLA or CMV assignments 20 times. In a later analysis, co-occurring TCRs were grouped using DBSCAN, and TCRdist sequence similarity was added for clustering within HLA-allele-positive subsets. Repertoires with fewer than 30,000 or more than 120,000 public chains were left out of co-occurrence clustering, as were about 5 repertoires with anomalous nucleotide sharing. Entries here come from immuneACCESS through TCRdb and include only in-frame sequences with V and J called. Some clones fail to appear in such tables; in the studies checked, an unresolved V gene covers under half of the shortfall, and the cause of the remainder is unknown. V and J calls and clone size are copied from that table; D and trimming were computed from the DNA. In all, the sample holds 200,000 or so clones, and approximately 81% of those were seen once. The ten most abundant clones make up around 2.1% of the sample.

The cohort consisted of more than 650 healthy bone marrow donors. Cohort members were all nominally healthy when sampled, although unrecorded immune exposures were likely present. The donor was CMV seropositive and belonged to the group of about 290 seropositive cohort members. A peripheral blood sample was collected from each donor, and TCR beta sequencing was performed on peripheral blood mononuclear cells. The Qiagen DNeasy Blood Extraction Kit was used to extract genomic DNA from the blood cell samples. Points the paper makes about the study in general: A cluster of highly shared sequence variants was judged likely to represent a technical artifact of the sequencing pipeline. The classifier was reported to diagnose cytomegalovirus status with high specificity and sensitivity in both the original cohort and the validation cohort. For the cohort, immune exposure information was limited to CMV serostatus. Because HLA typing was missing for some donors at each locus, association tests included only the typed subset. The authors suggested that the approach could potentially be extended to other disease states and immunological phenotypes. The study listed 150 to 200 TCR beta chains as associated with cytomegalovirus. A later genetic analysis reported fewer N-insertions in productive TCRs among donors in an Asian-associated ancestry cluster than the roughly 650-donor mean. A later analysis associated 17,000 or so TCR beta sequences with specific HLA alleles at a false discovery rate of 0.05. A further reported finding was that TCR beta sequences accurately predicted the HLA-A and HLA-B alleles for most subjects in the first cohort. Because counts were too low, seventeen rarely observed V segments, including chromosome 9 orphons, were left out of the earlier analysis of about 620 of the donors. According to a later analysis, most CMV-associated TCR beta chains appeared to be HLA-restricted, and the HLA associations seemed to be driven largely by CMV exposure. Three of the identified cytomegalovirus-associated TCR beta chains were confirmed in vitro to be specific for cytomegalovirus antigens. Most TCR sequences were seen in very few donors, while some public TCRs were found in many individuals. Linkage disequilibrium might explain the correlated functional status among segregating V segments, but an unknown experimental factor could not be excluded. In a later analysis, several top co-occurrence clusters were reported to appear linked to parvovirus B19, influenza, CMV and Epstein-Barr virus. The presence/absence analyses assumed that sequencing depth was roughly uniform across donors, and that assumption may not be true. According to a later analysis, TCR association rates differed among HLA loci, with DRB1 alleles showing the most associated TCRs and HLA-C alleles showing the fewest. An association between a missense DCLRE1C variant and V-gene and J-gene trimming of TCR beta chains was found in a later genetic analysis and replicated in an independent cohort. Some IMGT-functional V segments, including TRBV6-2 and TRBV6-3, could not be told apart with the 87-base-pair reads, so those segments were excluded. In a later analysis, HLA-associated TCR beta chains showed more clonal expansion and lower generation probabilities than non-associated chains that were equally common. Assigning TCR associations to individual alleles was difficult when HLA alleles, especially DR and DQ, strongly co-occurred. Broadly in line with IMGT annotations, most TCR beta V segments showed up in productive rearrangements about 87% or about 30% of the time in an earlier analysis of 587 of the donors. The cohort was sequenced for TCR beta chains only, and without alpha or paired-chain data the features that could be detected were limited.

Comment on this clone: The antigen it recognizes is unknown. Base qualities are not at hand, and no much larger clone is one base apart.

The TCR was taken from a woman in her late teens or twenties in good health and CMV-seropositive. The rearranged segments are TRBV7-2 and TRBJ1-4, with the D gene not clear enough to name. Sample: PBMCs. CDR3 protein: CASSTRGKNEKLFF. The DNA is as follows: TGTGCCAGCTCGACTCGCGGGAAGAATGAAAAACTGTTTTTT.